This TCR beta chain was sequenced in a study of T cell responses to AZD1222 COVID-19 vaccine. Between the trimmed V and J ends, which lost 4 bases and 3 bases, there was a span of 3 bases. This CDR3 is 11 amino acids long. CDR1 and CDR2 from the germline V gene are MNHEY and SVGEGT. Concerning this clone: The antigen remains unidentified.

Broader study findings: No repertoire was sampled before or during the peak T cell response, only after it.

Profiling relied on immunoSEQ multiplex PCR, and the TCRdb table lists in-frame clones only, not all of them. The sample lists over 120,000 clones, about 92% seen once, with roughly 3.5% in the top ten. The sequence was obtained from an adult who received the AZD1222 COVID-19 vaccine. Sequencing used peripheral blood, obtained 28 days after the second AZD1222 dose. This chain connects TRBV6-2 or TRBV6-3 to TRBJ1-2; D call uncertain. In DNA, the CDR3 is TGTGCCAGCAGTTCATACTATGGCTACACCTTC. Its protein is CASSSYYGYTF.